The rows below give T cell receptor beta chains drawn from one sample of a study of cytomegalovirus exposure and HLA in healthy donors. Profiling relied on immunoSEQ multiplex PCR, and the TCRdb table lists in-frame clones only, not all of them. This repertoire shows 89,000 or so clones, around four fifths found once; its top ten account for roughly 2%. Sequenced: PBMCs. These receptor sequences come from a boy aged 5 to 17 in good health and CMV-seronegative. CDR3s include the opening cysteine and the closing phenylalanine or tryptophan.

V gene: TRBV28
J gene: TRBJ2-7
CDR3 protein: CASSSLRTASVVYEQYF

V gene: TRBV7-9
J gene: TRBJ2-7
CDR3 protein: CASSDDRGFPYEQYF

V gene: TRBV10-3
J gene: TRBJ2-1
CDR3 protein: CAISESVGRTNEQFF

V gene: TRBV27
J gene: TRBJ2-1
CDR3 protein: CASSWGRNEQFF

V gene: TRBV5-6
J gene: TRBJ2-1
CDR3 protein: CASSTREEQFF

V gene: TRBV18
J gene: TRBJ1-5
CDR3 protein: CASSPERGFQPQHF

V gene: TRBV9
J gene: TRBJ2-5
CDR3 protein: CASSVEGAGETQYF

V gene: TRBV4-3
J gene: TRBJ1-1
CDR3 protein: CASSQERQEKGTEAFF

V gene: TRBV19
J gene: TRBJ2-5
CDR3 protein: CASSFGETQYF

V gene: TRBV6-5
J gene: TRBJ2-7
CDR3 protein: CASSYGQAVSSYEQYF

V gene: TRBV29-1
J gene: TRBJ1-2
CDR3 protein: CSARYRENYGYTF

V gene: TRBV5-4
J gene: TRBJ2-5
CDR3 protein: CASSQIGVGGGRRETQYF

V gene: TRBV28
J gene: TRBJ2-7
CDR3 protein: CASSLAGVHEQYF

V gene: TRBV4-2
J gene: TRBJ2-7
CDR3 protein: CASSQDSASGSYEQYF

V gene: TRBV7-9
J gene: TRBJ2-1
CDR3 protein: CASSRTSGGADEQFF

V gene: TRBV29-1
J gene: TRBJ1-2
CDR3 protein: CSASTGYGYTF

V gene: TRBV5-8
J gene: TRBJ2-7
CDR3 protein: CASSRLGTSPFEQYF

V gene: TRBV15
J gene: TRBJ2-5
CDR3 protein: CATSRDRGKETQYF

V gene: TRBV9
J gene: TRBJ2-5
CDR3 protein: CASSFRDRGGETQYF

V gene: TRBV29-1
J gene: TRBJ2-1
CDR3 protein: CSTRDRSSYNEQFF

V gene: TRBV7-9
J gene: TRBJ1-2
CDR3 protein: CASSLGQGGGYGYTF

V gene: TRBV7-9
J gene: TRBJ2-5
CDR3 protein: CASSPYIGAGKQETQYF

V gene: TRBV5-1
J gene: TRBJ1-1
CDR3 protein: CASRPGTGGTEAFF

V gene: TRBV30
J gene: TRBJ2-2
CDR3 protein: CAWTPPGLAGGELFF

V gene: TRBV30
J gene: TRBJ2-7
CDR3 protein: CAWRPGLAAYEQYF

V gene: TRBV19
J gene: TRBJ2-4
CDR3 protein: CASTPDLAKSIQYF

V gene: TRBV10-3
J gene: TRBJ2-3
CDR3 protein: CAISDGGGTDTQYF

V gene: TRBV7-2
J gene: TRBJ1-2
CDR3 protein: CASSLSTGGTAAYGYTF

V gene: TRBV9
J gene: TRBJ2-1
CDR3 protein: CASSDSGTPYNEQFF

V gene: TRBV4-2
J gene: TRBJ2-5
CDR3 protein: CASSQPLATVGETQYF

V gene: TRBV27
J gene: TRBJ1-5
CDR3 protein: CASSMGTGPQPQHF

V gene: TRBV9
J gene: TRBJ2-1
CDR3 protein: CASSVVSGVYNEQFF

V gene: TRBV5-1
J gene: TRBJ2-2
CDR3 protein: CASGVTGELFF

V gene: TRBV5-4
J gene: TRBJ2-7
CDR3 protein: CASSLGLLAGVDEQYF

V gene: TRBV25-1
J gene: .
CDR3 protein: CASSERQLTYEQYF

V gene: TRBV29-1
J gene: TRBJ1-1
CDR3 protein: CSVVGSNTEAFF

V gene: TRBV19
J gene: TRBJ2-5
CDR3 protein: CASSITGGTETQYF

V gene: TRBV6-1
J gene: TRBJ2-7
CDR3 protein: CASKVTSGSYEQYF

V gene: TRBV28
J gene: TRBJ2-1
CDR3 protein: CASSPGGSYNEQFF

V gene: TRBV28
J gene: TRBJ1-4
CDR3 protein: CASSPSGTGATNEKLFF

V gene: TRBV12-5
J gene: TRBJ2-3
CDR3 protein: CARPLSSSPTDTQYF

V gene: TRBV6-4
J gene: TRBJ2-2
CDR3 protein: CASSDSAGGSGELFF

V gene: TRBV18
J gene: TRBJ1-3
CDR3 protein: CASSPLDSSSGNTIYF

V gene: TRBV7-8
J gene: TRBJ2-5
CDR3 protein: CASSLAPPNTKETQYF

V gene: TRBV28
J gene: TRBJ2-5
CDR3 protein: CASSRSETQYF

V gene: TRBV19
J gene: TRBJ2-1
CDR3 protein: CASSTLGRTEQFF

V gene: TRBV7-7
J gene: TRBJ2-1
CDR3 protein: CASSLGSGGAASYNEQFF

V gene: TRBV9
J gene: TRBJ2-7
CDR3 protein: CASSVGGRVAYEQYF

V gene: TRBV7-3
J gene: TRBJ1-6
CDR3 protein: CASSFDRDRNSPLHF

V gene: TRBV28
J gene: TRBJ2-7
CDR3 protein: CASSFVLRDPYEQYF

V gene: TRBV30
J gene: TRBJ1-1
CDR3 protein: CAWDSMNTEAFF

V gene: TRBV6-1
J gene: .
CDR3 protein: CASSEGTGGFYEQYF

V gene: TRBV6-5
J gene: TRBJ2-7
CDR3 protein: CASSYSVGTGASEQYF

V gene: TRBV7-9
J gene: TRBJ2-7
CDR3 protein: CASSTSGLAAQYEQYF

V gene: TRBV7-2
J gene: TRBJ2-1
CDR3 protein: CASSPQTGDTEFF